A selection of T cell receptor beta chains follows, all from one sample in a study of early T cells in non-severe SARS-CoV-2 infection. TCRdb used MiXCR to reprocess the 5' RACE reads, holding one entry per CDR3 protein. The repertoire holds about 86,000 distinct CDR3 sequences, with roughly an eighth as singletons. Sequenced sample: whole blood. The origin of the receptors is an adult who was a healthcare worker with PCR-confirmed SARS-CoV-2 infection or an uninfected control (not recorded which). The CDR3 runs from the conserved cysteine through the conserved F or W. The D gene is left open where the match is weak. Where a row states a size, it is once, few, many or the class of an expanded clone; other rows omit it.

len	v_gene	d_gene	j_gene	abundance	CDR3aa	CDR3nt
15	TRBV6-2/TRBV6-3	NA	TRBJ1-1	NA	CASSYRDQRDTEAFF	TGTGCCAGCAGTTACCGGGACCAGCGAGACACTGAAGCTTTCTTT
13	TRBV29-1	NA	TRBJ2-3	NA	CSARTGGADTQYF	TGCAGCGCCCGGACCGGCGGCGCAGATACGCAGTATTTT
14	TRBV5-1	NA	TRBJ2-5	few	CASSSWTPPETQYF	TGCGCCAGCAGCTCCTGGACACCCCCAGAGACCCAGTACTTC
14	TRBV3-1	NA	TRBJ2-7	many	CASSQGASGYEQYF	TGTGCCAGCAGCCAAGGGGCTAGTGGCTACGAGCAGTACTTC
13	TRBV29-1	TRBD1	TRBJ1-2	NA	CSVSFQGGYGYTF	TGCAGCGTTTCGTTCCAGGGGGGATATGGCTACACCTTC
15	TRBV5-1	TRBD2	TRBJ2-1	few	CASSLEGGPYNEQFF	TGCGCCAGCAGCTTGGAGGGAGGGCCCTACAATGAGCAGTTCTTC
15	TRBV19	NA	TRBJ2-1	NA	CASSKARAAGNEQFF	TGTGCCAGTAGTAAGGCGCGGGCTGCGGGTAATGAGCAGTTCTTC
14	TRBV10-3	NA	TRBJ1-4	many	CAISSSGAREKLFF	TGTGCCATCAGTTCCTCGGGGGCGCGCGAAAAACTGTTTTTT
14	TRBV3-1	NA	TRBJ1-1	few	CASSTGRENTEAFF	TGTGCCAGCAGCACAGGGAGGGAGAACACTGAAGCTTTCTTT
11	TRBV30	NA	TRBJ2-1	few	CAWTDYDEQFF	TGTGCCTGGACGGACTACGATGAGCAGTTCTTC
14	TRBV6-6	NA	TRBJ2-5	NA	CASSYKGRQETQYF	TGTGCCAGCAGTTACAAGGGCCGCCAAGAGACCCAGTACTTC
15	TRBV11-2	TRBD2	TRBJ2-7	NA	CASSPLAGSSYEQYF	TGTGCCAGCAGCCCCCTAGCGGGTAGTTCCTACGAGCAGTACTTC
20	TRBV11-2	NA	TRBJ2-3	NA	CASSRTDYRERGPSTDTQYF	TGTGCCAGCAGCCGGACGGATTACAGGGAGAGGGGACCTAGCACAGATACGCAGTATTTT
16	TRBV9	TRBD2	TRBJ2-3	many	CASSVATSGRTDTQYF	TGTGCCAGCAGCGTAGCAACTAGCGGACGCACAGATACGCAGTATTTT
16	TRBV12-3/TRBV12-4	NA	TRBJ1-6	few	CASSRQGTAHNSPLHF	TGTGCCAGCAGCCGCCAGGGGACGGCCCATAATTCACCCCTCCACTTT
15	TRBV19	NA	TRBJ2-2	many	CASSIGQPNTGELFF	TGTGCCAGTAGCATCGGACAGCCGAACACCGGGGAGCTGTTTTTT
14	TRBV4-1	NA	TRBJ1-1	NA	CASSQGILNTEAFF	TGCGCCAGCAGCCAAGGGATCCTGAACACTGAAGCTTTCTTT
14	TRBV6-2/TRBV6-3	TRBD1	TRBJ1-5	few	CASSYGTASSTQHF	TGTGCCAGCAGTTACGGGACAGCGAGTAGCACCCAGCATTTT
20	TRBV6-5	TRBD1	TRBJ1-5	few	CASSSIPGTGNLVNDQPQHF	TGTGCCAGCAGTTCAATTCCCGGGACAGGGAACCTTGTCAACGATCAGCCCCAGCATTTT
15	TRBV10-3	NA	TRBJ2-3	few	CAISASPDDTDTQYF	TGTGCCATCAGTGCTTCACCGGACGACACAGATACGCAGTATTTT
19	TRBV7-8	NA	TRBJ2-1	NA	CASSSNPYWLGQQNNEQFF	TGTGCCAGCAGCTCCAACCCTTATTGGTTGGGGCAACAAAACAATGAGCAGTTCTTC
16	TRBV2	TRBD1	TRBJ1-2	many	CASSEWVFGRGDGYTF	TGTGCCAGCAGTGAATGGGTCTTCGGCAGGGGGGATGGCTACACCTTC
18	TRBV9	NA	TRBJ2-6	NA	CASSVGEQGNSGANVLTF	TGTGCCAGCAGCGTAGGGGAACAGGGCAACTCTGGGGCCAACGTCCTGACTTTC
14	TRBV7-9	NA	TRBJ2-7	few	CASSLGSPGSEQYF	TGTGCCAGCAGCTTAGGTAGCCCGGGATCCGAGCAGTACTTC
15	TRBV6-5	NA	TRBJ2-2	many	CASSYSFATTGELFF	TGTGCCAGCAGTTACTCATTTGCGACGACCGGGGAGCTGTTTTTT
16	TRBV19	TRBD2	TRBJ2-1	many	CASSPDHDSGYNEQFF	TGTGCCAGTAGTCCCGACCATGATAGCGGGTACAATGAGCAGTTCTTC
18	TRBV2	TRBD2	TRBJ2-7	NA	CASRGKSLAGGNFYEQYF	TGTGCCAGCAGGGGAAAATCCCTAGCGGGAGGGAACTTCTACGAGCAGTACTTC
12	TRBV29-1	NA	TRBJ1-2	once	CSVGWGPDGYTF	TGCAGCGTTGGTTGGGGGCCCGATGGCTACACCTTC
16	TRBV6-6	NA	TRBJ2-1	few	CASTRRTASSYNEQFF	TGTGCCAGCACACGCCGAACCGCTAGCTCCTACAATGAGCAGTTCTTC
11	TRBV5-4	NA	TRBJ1-1	NA	CASSLGVKAFF	TGTGCCAGCAGCCTTGGGGTTAAAGCTTTCTTT
13	TRBV6-6	TRBD1	TRBJ1-5	few	CASSYPGGQPQHF	TGTGCCAGCAGTTACCCAGGGGGGCAGCCCCAGCATTTT
16	TRBV20-1	NA	TRBJ1-2	few	CSARDVGLQANYGYTF	TGCAGTGCTAGAGACGTCGGACTTCAAGCTAACTATGGCTACACCTTC
13	TRBV6-5	NA	TRBJ2-3	few	CASGQPHPDTQYF	TGTGCCAGCGGACAGCCCCATCCAGATACGCAGTATTTT
14	TRBV29-1	NA	TRBJ2-1	NA	CSVEDAKGWNEQFF	TGCAGCGTTGAAGATGCCAAGGGGTGGAATGAGCAGTTCTTC
10	TRBV7-9	NA	TRBJ1-1	few	CASSPPEAFF	TGTGCCAGCAGTCCCCCTGAAGCTTTCTTT
14	TRBV7-8	TRBD2	TRBJ2-7	few	CASRFEAGGNEQYF	TGTGCCAGCAGGTTTGAGGCGGGAGGGAACGAGCAGTACTTC
15	TRBV18	NA	TRBJ2-1	many	CASSPGPGGHNEQFF	TGTGCCAGCTCACCAGGGCCAGGGGGGCACAATGAGCAGTTCTTC
13	TRBV10-3	NA	TRBJ2-1	few	CATRQRSYNEQFF	TGTGCCACCCGACAGCGCTCCTACAATGAGCAGTTCTTC
13	TRBV6-1	NA	TRBJ1-4	few	CASRGASNEKLFF	TGTGCCAGCCGTGGAGCTTCTAATGAAAAACTGTTTTTT
15	TRBV12-5	TRBD1	TRBJ1-4	few	CASGLAGQINEKLFF	TGTGCTAGTGGTTTGGCGGGACAGATTAATGAAAAACTGTTTTTT
15	TRBV29-1	TRBD2	TRBJ2-1	NA	CSVEGLAVSYNEQFF	TGCAGCGTTGAGGGGCTAGCGGTCTCCTACAATGAGCAGTTCTTC
16	TRBV6-5	TRBD2	TRBJ2-1	NA	CASSYGLAGGGNEQFF	TGTGCCAGCAGTTATGGTCTGGCGGGAGGAGGGAATGAGCAGTTCTTC
14	TRBV7-6	TRBD2	TRBJ2-7	few	CASSLAGRAGEQYF	TGTGCCAGCAGCTTAGCCGGGAGGGCCGGAGAGCAGTACTTC
14	TRBV7-2	NA	TRBJ2-2	many	CASTRDKDTGELFF	TGTGCCAGCACCCGGGACAAGGACACCGGGGAGCTGTTTTTT
17	TRBV29-1	NA	TRBJ2-5	few	CSVRYFRSGGYQETQYF	TGCAGCGTTCGTTACTTCCGTAGCGGAGGGTACCAAGAGACCCAGTACTTC
10	TRBV2	TRBD2	TRBJ2-1	many	CASLIAGEFF	TGTGCCAGTTTAATAGCGGGAGAGTTCTTC
15	TRBV7-6	TRBD2	TRBJ2-1	many	CASSPGLADYNEQFF	TGTGCCAGCAGCCCCGGACTAGCGGACTACAATGAGCAGTTCTTC
15	TRBV9	NA	TRBJ1-4	many	CASSVALVANEKLFF	TGTGCCAGCAGCGTGGCGTTGGTGGCTAATGAAAAACTGTTTTTT